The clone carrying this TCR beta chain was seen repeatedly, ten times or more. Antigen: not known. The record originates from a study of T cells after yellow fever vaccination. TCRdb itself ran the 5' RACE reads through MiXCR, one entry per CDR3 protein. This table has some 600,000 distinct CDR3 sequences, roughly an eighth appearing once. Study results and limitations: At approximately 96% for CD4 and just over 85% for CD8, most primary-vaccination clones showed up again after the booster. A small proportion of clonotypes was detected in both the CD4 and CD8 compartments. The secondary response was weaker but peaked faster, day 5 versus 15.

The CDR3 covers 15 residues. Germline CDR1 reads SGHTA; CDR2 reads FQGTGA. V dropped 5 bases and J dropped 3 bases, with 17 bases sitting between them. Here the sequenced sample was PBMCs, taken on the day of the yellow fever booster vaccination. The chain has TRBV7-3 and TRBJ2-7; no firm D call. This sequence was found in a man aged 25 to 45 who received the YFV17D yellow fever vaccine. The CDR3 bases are TGTGCCAGCAGCATCACAGCGACTGGTGACTACGAGCAGTACTTC. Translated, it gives CASSITATGDYEQYF.